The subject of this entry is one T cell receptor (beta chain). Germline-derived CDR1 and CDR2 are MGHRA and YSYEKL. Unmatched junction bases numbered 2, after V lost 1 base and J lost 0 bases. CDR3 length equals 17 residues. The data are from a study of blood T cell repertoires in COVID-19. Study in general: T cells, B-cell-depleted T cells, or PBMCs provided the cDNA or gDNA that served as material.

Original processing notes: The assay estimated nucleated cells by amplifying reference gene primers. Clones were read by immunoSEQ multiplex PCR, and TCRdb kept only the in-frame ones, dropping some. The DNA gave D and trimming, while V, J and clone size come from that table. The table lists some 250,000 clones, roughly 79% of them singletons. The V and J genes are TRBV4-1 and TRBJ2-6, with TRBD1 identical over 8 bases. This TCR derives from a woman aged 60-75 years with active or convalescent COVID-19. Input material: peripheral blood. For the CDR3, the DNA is TGCGCCAGCAGCCAAGCCACAGGGGGCTCTGGGGCCAACGTCCTGACTTTC. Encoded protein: CASSQATGGSGANVLTF.